Each of the 27 T cell receptor beta chains below was sequenced from the same sample in a study of shared clonotypes between healthy human individuals. Repertoires were generated with immunoSEQ multiplex PCR, while TCRdb's copy carries only in-frame clones and drops some. The sample includes more than 2 million clones, 90% to 95% seen only once; the top ten take 0.1% to 0.15%. The specimen sequenced was naive CD4+ T cells sorted from blood. Subset defined: CD45RA+ positively selected. The origin of the receptors is a man aged 18 to 30 in good health.

The CDR3 sequence: CASSLDGVGSLRNTIYF. The CDR3 region has the DNA TGTGCCAGCAGCTTGGATGGGGTGGGGAGTTTGAGAAACACCATATATTTT. This sequence joins TRBV5-4 and TRBJ1-3; D not resolved. The germline V gene has CDR1 SGHNT and CDR2 YYREEE (reference sequence). Between the trimmed V and J ends, which lost 0 bases and 5 bases, there was a span of 18 bases. This CDR3 comprises 17 residues.

The CDR3 spells CASSGEGVSGYTF. The CDR3 DNA is TGCGCCAGCAGCGGGGAGGGTGTAAGTGGCTACACCTTC. The chain has TRBV5-1 and TRBJ1-2; D unclear. Germline V gene lookup returns CDR1 SGHRS and CDR2 YFSETQ. The CDR3 consists of 13 residues. V was pared by 4 bases and J by 7 bases, with 14 bases between.

The gene calls are TRBV5-3 and TRBJ1-2; 11 bases align to TRBD1. TRBV5-3 belongs to the ORF category, with a function that is uncertain. With 3 bases clipped from V and 5 bases from J, the junction kept 12 bases outside the gene matches. CDR3 length: 17 amino acids. CDR3 sequence reads: CARSSNWDRGVEYGYTF. CDR3 DNA sequence: TGTGCCAGAAGCTCCAACTGGGACAGGGGGGTAGAGTATGGCTACACCTTC.

About this clone itself: The sample has other DNA sequences that encode this CDR3 too. V and J are TRBV7-9 and TRBJ1-1; 8 positions match TRBD1. This CDR3 region has 15 residues. Trimming took 5 bases from V and 1 from J; bases not matched to a gene: 6. Per the germline V gene, CDR1 is SEHNR and CDR2 is FQNEAQ (reference sequence). The CDR3 nucleotides read TGTGCCAGCAGCCCCCGACAGGGGAAGAACACTGAAGCTTTCTTT. It yields the protein CASSPRQGKNTEAFF.

A word on this clone: This sample includes further DNA sequences coding for the same CDR3. The chain uses TRBV6-5 and TRBJ2-7; 12 nucleotides line up with TRBD2. The CDR3 is 15 amino acids. The germline V gene encodes CDR1 MNHEY and CDR2 SVGAGI. With 4 bases clipped from V and 4 bases from J, the junction kept 5 bases outside the gene matches. In nucleotides, the CDR3 is TGTGCCAGCAGTTCCCTAGCGGGGGGGCGGTACGAGCAGTACTTC. It is translated as CASSSLAGGRYEQYF.

The chain uses TRBV6-6 and TRBJ2-2; D remains ambiguous. The CDR3 length is 12 residues. Between the trimmed V and J ends, which lost 1 base and 6 bases, there was a span of 3 bases. CDR1 and CDR2 from the germline V gene are MNHNY and SVGAGI (reference sequence). CDR3 region: CASSYLAGELFF. CDR3 DNA sequence: TGTGCCAGCAGTTACTTGGCCGGGGAGCTGTTTTTT.

This clone has more than one count but fewer than ten. The sample contains more than one DNA sequence encoding this CDR3. V usage is TRBV7-9 and J usage is TRBJ2-7, with D uncertain. With 0 bases removed from V and 0 bases from J, the gap between germline ends came to 6 bases. This CDR3 has 14 residues. Germline V gene lookup returns CDR1 SEHNR and CDR2 FQNEAQ (reference sequence). In nucleotides, the CDR3 is TGTGCCAGCAGCTTAGCGGCGGTCTCCTACGAGCAGTACTTC. Translation gives CASSLAAVSYEQYF.

V gene TRBV11-2 combines with J gene TRBJ2-3, with unresolved D. This CDR3 is 12 amino acids long. Germline values: CDR1 SGHAT, CDR2 FQNNGV. The ends were cut back, 5 bases at V and 2 bases at J, with 5 bases in the middle. The CDR3 loop reads CASSLYTDTQYF. The CDR3 DNA reads TGTGCCAGCAGCCTTTACACAGATACGCAGTATTTT.

V usage is TRBV11-1 and J usage is TRBJ2-3; no definite D call. The CDR3 extends over 12 amino acids. CDR1 is SGHAT and CDR2 is FQDESV in the germline V gene (reference sequence). With 5 bases removed from V and 4 bases from J, the gap between germline ends came to 7 bases. The CDR3 sequence: CASSLYSDTQYF. Here the CDR3 DNA reads TGTGCCAGCAGCCTATATTCAGATACGCAGTATTTT.

The V gene is TRBV30, the J gene TRBJ1-1; D possibly corresponds to TRBD1 (5 bases). CDR1 GTSNPN and CDR2 SVGIG come from the germline V gene (reference sequence). The germline V and J ends were trimmed by 2 bases and 4 bases, with 8 bases remaining between them. The CDR3 has 12 amino acids. The CDR3 region is CAWSHGGTEAFF. In nucleotides, the CDR3 is TGTGCCTGGAGTCACGGGGGCACTGAAGCTTTCTTT.

This clone came up once. This rearrangement joins TRBV6-6 to TRBJ1-2; the match to TRBD1 covers 7 bases. CDR3 length: 12 amino acids. V lost 4 bases and J lost 6; bases outside the gene matches: 2. The germline V gene encodes CDR1 MNHNY and CDR2 SVGAGI (reference sequence). In DNA form, the CDR3 reads TGTGCCAGCAGTTTCACAGGGGATGGCTACACCTTC. Translated: CASSFTGDGYTF.

The chain links TRBV5-1 to TRBJ2-1; possible D gene TRBD1, 5 bases. The CDR3 is 11 residues long. Germline V gives CDR1 SGHRS, CDR2 YFSETQ. Trimming removed 4 bases at V and 10 bases at J, with 9 bases between. The CDR3 loop is CASSVWGEQFF. The DNA of the CDR3 is TGCGCCAGCAGCGTTTGGGGCGAGCAGTTCTTC.

This clone appeared once. This chain links TRBV5-5 with TRBJ1-1; TRBD1 matches 9 bases. CDR1 SGHKS and CDR2 YYEKEE come from the germline V gene (reference sequence). CDR3 size: 14 residues. The trim removed 3 bases at V and 5 bases at J, leaving 5 bases unmatched. This chain's CDR3 is CASSSTGGKTEAFF. The CDR3 nucleotides read TGTGCCAGCAGCTCGACAGGGGGGAAGACTGAAGCTTTCTTT. The whole variable domain, remainder taken from reference TRBV5-5 and TRBJ1-1, is DAGVTQSPTHLIKTRGQQVTLRCSPISGHKSVSWYQQVLGQGPQFIFQYYEKEERGRGNFPDRFSARQFPNYSSELNVNALLLGDSALYLCASSSTGGKTEAFFGQGTRLTVV.

The V gene is TRBV30, the J gene TRBJ2-4; D might be TRBD2 (6 bases). The CDR3 sequence is 13 residues long. CDR1 is GTSNPN and CDR2 is SVGIG in the germline V gene (reference sequence). The V gene lost 0 bases and the J gene lost 8 bases, with 11 bases spanning the gap. This CDR3 reads CAWSVGWGDIQYF. DNA of the CDR3: TGTGCCTGGAGTGTAGGATGGGGGGACATTCAGTACTTC.

The J gene is TRBJ1-1, the V gene TRBV7-8, with 7 bases that match TRBD1. Germline V lookup: CDR1 SGHVS, CDR2 FQNEAQ. The CDR3 is 15 residues long. V dropped 3 bases and J dropped 4; count of bases not matched to a gene: 8. The DNA for the CDR3 is TGTGCCAGCAGCTTTGTGACAGGGTCGAGCACTGAAGCTTTCTTT. Protein: CASSFVTGSSTEAFF.

The rearrangement joins TRBV29-1 to TRBJ1-2, with D uncertain. The germline V gene has CDR1 SQVTM and CDR2 ANQGSEA. The V gene lost 5 bases and the J gene lost 4 bases, with 11 bases spanning the gap. This CDR3 is built from 12 residues. Here the CDR3 DNA reads TGCAGCGTTCAACCGGACCGCTATGGCTACACCTTC. Amino acids: CSVQPDRYGYTF.

Concerning this clone: This sequence may be a read error, since a much larger clone differs from it by one base. The chain couples TRBV30 to TRBJ1-6, with TRBD1 as a possible D gene (5 bases). Trimming took 2 bases from V and 9 from J, leaving 11 bases between them. Germline CDR1 and CDR2: GTSNPN and SVGIG (reference sequence). CDR3 size: 13 residues. The CDR3 coding sequence is TGTGCCTGGAGTTCCCAGGGACCTTCACCCCTCCACTTT. It translates to CAWSSQGPSPLHF.

This clone appeared once. A much larger clone sits a single nucleotide away, making a read error possible. V gene TRBV2 combines with J gene TRBJ1-1; 7 bases are shared with TRBD1. This CDR3 spans 14 amino acids. The V gene end was trimmed by 6 bases and the J gene end by 1 base; junction bases not matched to a gene: 5. CDR1 SNHLY and CDR2 FYNNEI come from the germline V gene. In DNA, the CDR3 is TGTGCCAGCAGCGGACAGGTCGGGAACACTGAAGCTTTCTTT. Translation: CASSGQVGNTEAFF.

This clone was detected only once. The same CDR3 also results from other DNA sequences found in this sample. V is TRBV5-1 and J is TRBJ2-5; a weak D match, TRBD2 (6 bases). V lost 0 bases to trimming and J lost 4 bases, with 10 bases between them. CDR3 size: 14 residues. Germline values: CDR1 SGHRS, CDR2 YFSETQ. CDR3 protein: CASSLAGGTETQYF. CDR3 DNA sequence: TGCGCCAGCAGCTTGGCCGGAGGGACAGAGACCCAGTACTTC.

The V gene is TRBV6-5, the J gene TRBJ2-2; unclear D gene. The V end was cut by 2 bases, the J end by 0 bases, with 7 bases between. CDR3 length: 15 residues. Germline CDR1 is MNHEY and CDR2 is SVGAGI. CDR3 nucleotides: TGTGCCAGCAGTTACGCCCCCGCGAACACCGGGGAGCTGTTTTTT. The encoded protein is CASSYAPANTGELFF.

This sequence joins TRBV7-9 and TRBJ1-3; possibly TRBD1 for D (6 bases). Germline V gives CDR1 SEHNR, CDR2 FQNEAQ (reference sequence). V was clipped by 5 bases and J by 7 bases, with 21 bases between them. CDR3 length: 16 amino acids. The CDR3 loop is CASSIGQSGLGNTIYF. Written as DNA, the CDR3 is TGTGCCAGCAGCATCGGACAGAGTGGGCTGGGGAACACCATATATTTT.

A few counts support this clone. The rearrangement links TRBV28 to TRBJ1-2, with D possibly TRBD1 on 5 matching bases. Trimming took off 5 bases at V and 6 bases at J, with 16 bases between the two ends. The germline V gene has CDR1 MDHEN and CDR2 SYDVKM. The CDR3 consists of 14 residues. The CDR3 is CASSTIQAGNGYTF. In nucleotides, the CDR3 is TGTGCCAGCAGTACTATACAGGCGGGAAATGGCTACACCTTC.

This rearrangement joins TRBV7-2 to TRBJ2-3; tentative D call: TRBD1 (5 bases). The CDR3 loop spans 15 amino acids. CDR1 and CDR2 (germline): SGHTA, FQGNSA. Trimming cost V 1 base and J 1 base, with 9 bases left between them. DNA for the CDR3: TGTGCCAGCAGCTTAGATGGGGCACGCACAGATACGCAGTATTTT. It encodes CASSLDGARTDTQYF. Full variable domain (missing parts from reference TRBV7-2 and TRBJ2-3): GAGVSQSPSNKVTEKGKDVELRCDPISGHTALYWYRQSLGQGLEFLIYFQGNSAPDKSGLPSDRFSAERTGGSVSTLTIQRTQQEDSAVYLCASSLDGARTDTQYFGPGTRLTVL.

Notes on this clone: This clone may be a read error of a much larger clone one base away. This sample also contains other DNA sequences that code for the same CDR3. V usage is TRBV6-5 and J usage is TRBJ1-2, with D perhaps matching TRBD1 (6 bases). This CDR3 region has 13 residues. V lost 5 bases to trimming and J lost 1 base, with 8 bases between them. The germline V gene encodes CDR1 MNHEY and CDR2 SVGAGI. CDR3 coding DNA: TGTGCCAGCAGTCGAGGGGGTAACTATGGCTACACCTTC. It specifies CASSRGGNYGYTF.

This rearrangement joins TRBV11-2 to TRBJ1-4, with D unclear. Germline V gene lookup returns CDR1 SGHAT and CDR2 FQNNGV. This CDR3 is built from 16 residues. V lost 0 bases, J lost 4 bases, and 12 bases lay in between. CDR3: CASSLDRSELNEKLFF. The CDR3, as DNA: TGTGCCAGCAGCTTAGATCGCAGTGAGCTTAATGAAAAACTGTTTTTT. Based on the CDR3 plus reference TRBV11-2 and TRBJ1-4, the full variable domain is EAGVAQSPRYKIIEKRQSVAFWCNPISGHATLYWYQQILGQGPKLLIQFQNNGVVDDSQLPKDRFSAERLKGVDSTLKIQPAKLEDSAVYLCASSLDRSELNEKLFFGSGTQLSVL.

Here the CDR3 DNA reads TGTGCCAGCACCATAACCGGACAGGGGGCGCGTGGCTACACCTTC. Its protein is CASTITGQGARGYTF. V gene TRBV7-8 combines with J gene TRBJ1-2; the match to TRBD1 covers 11 bases. The germline CDR1 and CDR2 sequences are SGHVS and FQNEAQ. This CDR3 comprises 15 residues. V was clipped by 7 bases and J by 7 bases; unmatched bases: 11.

The rearrangement joins TRBV5-1 to TRBJ2-1; 8 bases are a match to TRBD1. Germline trimming cut 3 bases from V and 8 bases from J; bases unmatched to any gene: 7. The CDR3 totals 14 residues. The germline V gene encodes CDR1 SGHRS and CDR2 YFSETQ. The CDR3 nucleotides read TGCGCCAGCAGCTCAAGGACAGGGAAGGATGAGCAGTTCTTC. Translation: CASSSRTGKDEQFF. Combining the CDR3 with reference TRBV5-1 and TRBJ2-1 gives the whole variable domain KAGVTQTPRYLIKTRGQQVTLSCSPISGHRSVSWYQQTPGQGLQFLFEYFSETQRNKGNFPGRFSGRQFSNSRSEMNVSTLELGDSALYLCASSSRTGKDEQFFGPGTRLTVL.